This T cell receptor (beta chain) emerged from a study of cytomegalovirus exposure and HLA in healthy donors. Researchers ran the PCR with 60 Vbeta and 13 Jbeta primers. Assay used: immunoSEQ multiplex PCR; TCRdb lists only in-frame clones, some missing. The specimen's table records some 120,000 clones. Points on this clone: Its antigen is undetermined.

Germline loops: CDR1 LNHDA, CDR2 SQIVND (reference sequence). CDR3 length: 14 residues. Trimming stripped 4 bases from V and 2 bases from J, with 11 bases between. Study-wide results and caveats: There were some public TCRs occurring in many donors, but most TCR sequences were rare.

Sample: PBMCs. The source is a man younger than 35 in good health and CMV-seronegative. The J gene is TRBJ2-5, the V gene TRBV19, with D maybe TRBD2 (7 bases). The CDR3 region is CASSTGGPQETQYF. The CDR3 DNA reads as TGTGCCAGTAGTACGGGGGGCCCTCAAGAGACCCAGTACTTC.